The clone carrying this T cell receptor (beta chain) was counted only a few times. Its antigen is as yet unknown. The source of the sample is a study of PD-1 blockade in classical Hodgkin lymphoma. Across the whole study: Nivolumab was given intravenously to patients at 3 mg/kg every 2 weeks.

Germline V lookup: CDR1 SGHNT, CDR2 YYREEE (reference sequence). The CDR3 is 14 amino acids. Trimming cost V 0 bases and J 0 bases, with 4 bases left between them. Profiled with immunoSEQ multiplex PCR; TCRdb holds only in-frame clones, not every one. Of around 92,000 clones listed, 75% to 85% were seen once; the top ten hold about 17%. This sample's time point: cycle 4 day 1 (C4D1), after five to seven weeks of nivolumab. Patients all relapsed after autologous stem cell transplantation, and there was variation in brentuximab vedotin exposure. Whole-study results and caveats: Newly diagnosed patients had baseline TCR diversity that was reportedly lower than that of healthy donors. Complete responders' diversity at baseline resembled that of newly diagnosed patients.

The rearrangement uses TRBV5-4 and TRBJ2-1, with D unresolved. The sequencing here drew on peripheral blood mononuclear cells (PBMCs), taken before the fourth cycle of nivolumab. This clonotype originated in a human donor with classical Hodgkin lymphoma. The CDR3 sequence: CASSLEPSYNEQFF. CDR3 DNA: TGTGCCAGCAGCTTGGAGCCCTCCTACAATGAGCAGTTCTTC.